A single sample gave rise to the 2 T cell receptor beta chains below, sequenced in a study of Ad26.COV2.S vaccination and SARS-CoV-2 variants. The treatment here: 15 to 20 received Ad26.COV2.S at low or high dose, single or two shots; a few received placebo; per-sample allocation not given. Sampling took place 63 days after the first vaccine or placebo injection. Sequenced by immunoSEQ multiplex PCR; TCRdb stores in-frame clones only, minus some. This table holds fewer than 800,000 clones, around 92% found once. The sequenced sample was peripheral blood, obtained in a trial of Ad26.COV2.S vaccine versus placebo. The receptors were gathered from a person between 18 and 60 years old who received the Ad26.COV2.S COVID-19 vaccine or a placebo.

The J gene is TRBJ2-5, the V gene TRBV7-9; TRBD1 agrees at 12 bases. CDR3 size: 15 residues. Germline V gene lookup returns CDR1 SEHNR and CDR2 FQNEAQ (reference sequence). Trimming cost V 5 bases and J 10 bases; bases outside gene matches: 11. This CDR3 reads CASSTGTGGPSSQYF. CDR3 bases: TGTGCCAGCAGCACTGGGACAGGGGGCCCCTCGAGCCAGTACTTC.

The chain joins TRBV27 to TRBJ1-1; D remains unclear. V lost 5 bases, J lost 2 bases, and 6 bases lay in between. CDR3 length: 12 amino acids. The germline gives CDR1 MNHEY, CDR2 SMNVEV (reference sequence). The CDR3 sequence is CASSEGNTEAFF. CDR3 coding DNA: TGTGCCAGCAGTGAGGGAAACACTGAAGCTTTCTTT.